The present T cell receptor (beta chain) was sequenced within a study of molecular identifiers for immune sequencing clone quantification. The bulk TCR libraries were made with methods described before and with listed TCR primers. TCRdb re-called the PCR reads through MiXCR, storing one row per CDR3 protein. The table shows about 70,000 distinct CDR3 sequences, with 15% to 20% occurring only once. RNA fractions of 10%, 30% or 50% and about 18,000 to 1,000,000 sorted cells were the source of naive CD8 libraries. A CD8+CD4-CCR7+CD45RA+ phenotype served as the sorting definition for naive CD8 T cells. At least ten counts were recorded for this clonotype. The CDR3 has 15 amino acids. The V end lost 7 bases, the J end lost 5 bases, and 20 bases lay between the germline ends.

The TCR sequence derives from a human donor in good health. Some libraries in this study had Jurkat cell RNA spiked in. The specimen sequenced was naive CD8+ T cells from blood, with Jurkat cell RNA spiked in. Indicated subset: FACS-sorted CD8+CD4-CCR7+CD45RA+ naive T cells. J is TRBJ2-5 and V is TRBV12-3 or TRBV12-4; D perhaps matches TRBD2 (5 bases). CDR3 DNA sequence: TGTGCCAGCACTCCCACTTCGGGGAGCACCGAGACCCAGTACTTC. This translates into CASTPTSGSTETQYF.